The rows below give T cell receptor beta chains drawn from one sample of a study of blood T cells in healthy people across ages. Each CDR3 protein gets one entry after TCRdb re-called the 5' RACE reads with MiXCR. The sample includes 780,000 or so distinct CDR3 sequences, roughly 56% of them seen just once. Source material: blood. Every receptor here comes from a man aged 40-55 years in good health. Both conserved end residues are part of each CDR3. The D gene is left open where the match is weak. Size is stated for part of the rows, as once, few or many counts, or as a class when the clone is expanded.

TRBJ2-7	13	.	TRBV29-1	.	CSVVGKGSYEQYF	TGCAGCGTTGTTGGGAAGGGGTCCTACGAGCAGTACTTC
TRBJ2-7	15	TRBD1	TRBV24-1	few	CATSDWTGASYEQYF	TGTGCCACCAGTGATTGGACAGGGGCCTCCTACGAGCAGTACTTC
TRBJ2-3	15	.	TRBV6-6	.	CASSFRATNLDTQYF	TGTGCCAGCAGTTTTCGGGCGACCAATCTAGATACGCAGTATTTT
TRBJ1-5	16	.	TRBV7-8	.	CASSLANFRRDQPQHF	TGTGCCAGCAGCTTAGCGAATTTTAGGAGGGATCAGCCCCAGCATTTT
TRBJ2-3	12	.	TRBV5-1	few	CACRDEGDTQYF	TGCGCCTGCCGGGACGAGGGAGATACGCAGTATTTT
TRBJ2-7	14	.	TRBV28	few	CASSLNRVAYEQYF	TGTGCCAGCAGTTTGAACCGGGTAGCTTACGAGCAGTACTTC
TRBJ2-2	15	.	TRBV11-2	few	CASSLRAGNTGELFF	TGTGCCAGCAGCTTAAGGGCGGGGAACACCGGGGAGCTGTTTTTT
TRBJ2-7	21	TRBD2	TRBV3-1	few	CASSQARRASGRSLARDEQYF	TGTGCCAGCAGCCAAGCCCGGCGGGCAAGCGGGAGGTCTCTCGCACGGGACGAGCAGTACTTC
TRBJ1-1	14	TRBD1	TRBV6-6	.	CAGSGQGGNTEAFF	TGTGCCGGCAGTGGCCAGGGGGGGAACACTGAAGCTTTCTTT
TRBJ1-4	14	.	TRBV2	.	CASRGIGRNEKLFF	TGTGCCAGCAGGGGGATCGGGAGGAATGAAAAACTGTTTTTT